The 13 T cell receptor beta chains below come from one sample, sequenced in a study of T cells in localized non-small cell lung cancer. Profiled with immunoSEQ multiplex PCR; TCRdb holds only in-frame clones, not every one. Of 40,000 to 65,000 clones in the sample, approximately 83% are singletons; the top ten hold roughly a sixth. Sequences were derived from peripheral blood mononuclear cells, sampled before any cancer treatment. Source of these receptors: a man aged 40 to 69 with stage III lung adenocarcinoma.

CDR3 coding DNA: TGTGCCAGCCAGACAGGGAACACTGAAGCTTTCTTT. Its translation is CASQTGNTEAFF. This chain joins TRBV19 and TRBJ1-1; possibly TRBD1 for D (6 bases). This CDR3 comprises 12 residues. V was clipped by 9 bases and J by 1 base, with 9 bases between them. Per germline, CDR1 LNHDA and CDR2 SQIVND (reference sequence).

V is TRBV30 and J is TRBJ1-2; D is unclear. Germline V CDR1 and CDR2: GTSNPN, SVGIG (reference sequence). The CDR3 runs to 14 residues. The V end was cut by 1 base, the J end by 4 bases, with 13 bases between. The CDR3 loop reads CAWSEGPRVYGYTF. The CDR3 DNA sequence: TGTGCCTGGAGTGAAGGACCGCGCGTCTATGGCTACACCTTC.

This clone was seen only once. The CDR3 here is CASSWTGRVGDTQYF. DNA for the CDR3: TGTGCCAGCAGTTGGACAGGGAGGGTGGGAGATACGCAGTATTTT. The V gene is TRBV6-5, the J gene TRBJ2-3; perhaps TRBD1 as D (8 bases). This CDR3 has 15 residues. V was trimmed by 4 bases and J by 5 bases, leaving 16 bases between them. Germline V gene data show CDR1 as MNHEY and CDR2 as SVGAGI.

V is TRBV6-5 and J is TRBJ2-7, with 8 bases matching TRBD1. In germline, CDR1 is MNHEY, CDR2 SVGAGI. Unmatched junction bases numbered 3, after V lost 2 bases and J lost 9 bases. The CDR3 sequence is 12 residues long. The CDR3 nucleotides read TGTGCCAGCAGTTACCTTGGGACAGGGCAGTACTTC. This sequence encodes CASSYLGTGQYF.

The J gene is TRBJ1-3, the V gene TRBV7-3; D is uncertain. This CDR3 has 14 amino acids. V was trimmed by 5 bases and J by 0 bases, leaving 8 bases between them. The V gene's germline CDR1 is SGHTA and CDR2 FQGTGA. The CDR3 sequence is CASSPWGSGNTIYF. As DNA, the CDR3 is TGTGCCAGCAGCCCCTGGGGCTCTGGAAACACCATATATTTT.

The rearrangement links TRBV2 to TRBJ2-2; 11 bases agree with TRBD2. Germline loops: CDR1 SNHLY, CDR2 FYNNEI. CDR3 length equals 16 residues. Losses at the gene ends were 8 bases for V and 5 bases for J; bases not matched to a gene: 10. Here the CDR3 reads CASVRTSGRRTGELFF. In DNA, the CDR3 is TGTGCCAGCGTGAGAACTAGCGGGAGAAGAACCGGGGAGCTGTTTTTT.

This clone was picked up one time. This chain connects TRBV5-1 to TRBJ1-1, with D hard to call. The CDR3 sequence is 12 residues long. V lost 1 base to trimming and J lost 11 bases, with 12 bases between them. From germline, CDR1 is SGHRS and CDR2 YFSETQ. CDR3 in DNA: TGCGCCAGCAGCTTGTGGATGGGTCCGGCTTTCTTT. Amino acid sequence: CASSLWMGPAFF. Full variable domain (rest looked up from reference TRBV5-1 and TRBJ1-1): KAGVTQTPRYLIKTRGQQVTLSCSPISGHRSVSWYQQTPGQGLQFLFEYFSETQRNKGNFPGRFSGRQFSNSRSEMNVSTLELGDSALYLCASSLWMGPAFFGQGTRLTVV.

The gene calls are TRBV5-1 and TRBJ2-5; D not certain. The CDR3 loop spans 15 amino acids. Germline CDR1 is SGHRS and CDR2 is YFSETQ. V was cut by 0 bases and J by 2 bases, with 11 bases left in between. The CDR3: CASSLVQSTQETQYF. CDR3 sequence (DNA): TGCGCCAGCAGCTTGGTACAGTCGACGCAAGAGACCCAGTACTTC.

The chain uses TRBV29-1 and TRBJ2-1; 12 bases are a match to TRBD2. CDR1 and CDR2 (germline): SQVTM, ANQGSEA. This CDR3 is 15 amino acids long. V lost 1 base to trimming and J lost 10 bases; unmatched junction nucleotides: 8. The chain's CDR3 is CSVEARPSGRGEQFF. Here the CDR3 DNA reads TGCAGCGTTGAAGCTAGGCCTAGCGGGAGGGGGGAGCAGTTCTTC.

This sequence joins TRBV6-5 and TRBJ1-2, with 10 bases fitting TRBD1. Germline loops: CDR1 MNHEY, CDR2 SVGAGI. This CDR3 region has 14 residues. With V trimmed by 0 bases and J by 7 bases, 2 bases remained unmatched. CDR3 in DNA: TGTGCCAGCAGTTACTCGACAGGGGGCTTTGGCTACACCTTC. It encodes CASSYSTGGFGYTF.

The V call is TRBV7-9, the J call TRBJ1-1; unclear D gene. This CDR3 is 12 amino acids long. V shed 5 bases and J shed 3 bases, with 7 bases lying between them. Per the germline V gene, CDR1 is SEHNR and CDR2 is FQNEAQ (reference sequence). Here the CDR3 DNA reads TGTGCCAGCAGCCCAGATTACACTGAAGCTTTCTTT. Its translation: CASSPDYTEAFF.

The J gene is TRBJ1-2, the V gene TRBV27; maybe TRBD1 (5 bases). V lost 2 bases, J lost 8 bases, and 15 bases lay in between. Looked up from germline, CDR1 is MNHEY and CDR2 is SMNVEV (reference sequence). This CDR3 region has 14 residues. CDR3 loop: CASSLRGAGGGYTF. The CDR3 DNA is TGTGCCAGCAGTTTACGTGGGGCGGGTGGGGGCTACACCTTC.

This clone was found once. Within the sample, other DNA sequences also encode this same CDR3. This chain links TRBV5-1 with TRBJ2-5, with D possibly being TRBD2 (5 bases). The CDR3 contains 14 residues. Germline V CDR1 and CDR2: SGHRS, YFSETQ. V was trimmed by 0 bases and J by 5 bases, leaving 11 bases between them. The CDR3 loop is CASSLGRGLETQYF. The CDR3 DNA sequence: TGCGCCAGCAGCTTGGGACGGGGTCTGGAGACCCAGTACTTC. Full variable domain (outside the CDR3, taken from reference TRBV5-1 and TRBJ2-5): KAGVTQTPRYLIKTRGQQVTLSCSPISGHRSVSWYQQTPGQGLQFLFEYFSETQRNKGNFPGRFSGRQFSNSRSEMNVSTLELGDSALYLCASSLGRGLETQYFGPGTRLLVL.